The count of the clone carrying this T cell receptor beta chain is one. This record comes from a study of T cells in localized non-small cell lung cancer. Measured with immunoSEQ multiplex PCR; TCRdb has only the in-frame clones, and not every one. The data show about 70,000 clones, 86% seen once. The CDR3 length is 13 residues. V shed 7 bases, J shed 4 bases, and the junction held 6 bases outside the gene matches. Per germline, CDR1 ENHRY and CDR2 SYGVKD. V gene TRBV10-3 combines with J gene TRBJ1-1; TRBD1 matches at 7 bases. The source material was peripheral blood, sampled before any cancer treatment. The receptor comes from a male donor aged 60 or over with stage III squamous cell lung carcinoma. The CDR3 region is CAINPRQGTEAFF. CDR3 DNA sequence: TGTGCCATCAACCCGCGACAGGGCACTGAAGCTTTCTTT.